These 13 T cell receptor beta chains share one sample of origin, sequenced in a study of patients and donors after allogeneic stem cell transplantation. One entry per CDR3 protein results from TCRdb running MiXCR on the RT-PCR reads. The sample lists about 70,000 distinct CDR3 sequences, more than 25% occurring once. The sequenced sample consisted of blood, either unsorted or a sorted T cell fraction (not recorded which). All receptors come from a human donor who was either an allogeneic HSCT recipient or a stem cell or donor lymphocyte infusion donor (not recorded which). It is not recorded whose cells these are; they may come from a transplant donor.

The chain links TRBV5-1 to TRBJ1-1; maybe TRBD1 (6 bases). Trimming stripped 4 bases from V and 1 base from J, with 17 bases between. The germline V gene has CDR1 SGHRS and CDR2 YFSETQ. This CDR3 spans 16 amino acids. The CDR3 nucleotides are TGCGCCAGCAGCCCGGGTGGGGGCCGTACGAACACTGAAGCTTTCTTT. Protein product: CASSPGGGRTNTEAFF.

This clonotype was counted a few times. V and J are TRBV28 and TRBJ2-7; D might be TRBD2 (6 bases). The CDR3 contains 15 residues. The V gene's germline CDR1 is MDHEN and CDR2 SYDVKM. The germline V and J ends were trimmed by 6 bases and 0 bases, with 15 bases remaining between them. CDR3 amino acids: CASRSPSAFSYEQYF. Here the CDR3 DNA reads TGTGCCAGCAGATCCCCTAGCGCCTTCTCCTACGAGCAGTACTTC.

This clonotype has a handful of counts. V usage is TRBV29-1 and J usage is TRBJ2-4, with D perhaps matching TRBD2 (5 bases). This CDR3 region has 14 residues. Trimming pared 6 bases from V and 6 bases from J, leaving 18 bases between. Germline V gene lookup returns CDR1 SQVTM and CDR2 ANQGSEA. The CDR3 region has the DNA TGCAGCGTCTCTACGGGAACAGCTAGAAACATTCAGTACTTC. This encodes CSVSTGTARNIQYF.

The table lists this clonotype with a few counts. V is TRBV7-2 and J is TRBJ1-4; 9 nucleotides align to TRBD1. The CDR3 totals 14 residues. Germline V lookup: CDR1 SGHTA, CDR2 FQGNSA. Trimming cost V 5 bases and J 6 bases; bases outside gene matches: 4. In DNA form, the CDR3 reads TGTGCCAGCAGCCCTGACAGGGGGGATGAAAAACTGTTTTTT. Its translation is CASSPDRGDEKLFF.

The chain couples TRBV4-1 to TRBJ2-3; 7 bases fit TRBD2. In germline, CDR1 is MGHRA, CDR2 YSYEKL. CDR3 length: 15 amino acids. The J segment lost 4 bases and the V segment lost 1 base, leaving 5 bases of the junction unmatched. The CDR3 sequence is CASSQVRTSSDTQYF. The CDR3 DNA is TGCGCCAGCAGCCAAGTTCGGACTAGTTCAGATACGCAGTATTTT.

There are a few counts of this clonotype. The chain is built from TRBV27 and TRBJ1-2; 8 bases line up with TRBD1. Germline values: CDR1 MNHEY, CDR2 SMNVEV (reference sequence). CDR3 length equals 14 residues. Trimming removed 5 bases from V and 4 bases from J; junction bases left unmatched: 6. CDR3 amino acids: CASSPQQGVYGYTF. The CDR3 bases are TGTGCCAGCAGTCCCCAACAGGGGGTCTATGGCTACACCTTC.

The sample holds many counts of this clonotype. The CDR3 spells CASSQRDSNNSPLHF. The CDR3 DNA is TGTGCCAGCAGTCAAAGGGACAGCAATAATTCACCCCTCCACTTT. This sequence joins TRBV12-3 or TRBV12-4 and TRBJ1-6; 7 positions match TRBD1. The CDR3 is made up of 15 amino acids. Trimming removed 5 bases from V and 5 bases from J; junction bases left unmatched: 6.

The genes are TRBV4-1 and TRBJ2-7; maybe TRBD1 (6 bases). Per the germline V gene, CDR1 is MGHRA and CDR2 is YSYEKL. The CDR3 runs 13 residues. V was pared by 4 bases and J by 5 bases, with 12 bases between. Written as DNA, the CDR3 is TGCGCCAGCAGCCCGGGACAAAAGAACGAGCAGTACTTC. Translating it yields CASSPGQKNEQYF.

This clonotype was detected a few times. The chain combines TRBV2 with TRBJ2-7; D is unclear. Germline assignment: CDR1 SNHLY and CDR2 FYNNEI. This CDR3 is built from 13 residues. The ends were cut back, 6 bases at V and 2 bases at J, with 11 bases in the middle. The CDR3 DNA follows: TGTGCCAGCAGGGGGTCAAGTCCCTACGAGCAGTACTTC. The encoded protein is CASRGSSPYEQYF.

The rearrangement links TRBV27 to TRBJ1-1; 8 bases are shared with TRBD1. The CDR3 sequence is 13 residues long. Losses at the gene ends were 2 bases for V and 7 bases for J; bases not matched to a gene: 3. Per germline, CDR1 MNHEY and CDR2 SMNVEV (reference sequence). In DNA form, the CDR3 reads TGTGCCAGCAGTTTACGGGGACAGGTTGAAGCTTTCTTT. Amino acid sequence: CASSLRGQVEAFF.

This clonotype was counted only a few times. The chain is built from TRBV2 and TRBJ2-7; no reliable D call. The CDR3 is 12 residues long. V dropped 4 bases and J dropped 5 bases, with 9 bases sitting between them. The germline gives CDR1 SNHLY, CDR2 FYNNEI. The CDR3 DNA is TGTGCCAGCAGTGGGTTTTGGGACGAGCAGTACTTC. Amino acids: CASSGFWDEQYF.

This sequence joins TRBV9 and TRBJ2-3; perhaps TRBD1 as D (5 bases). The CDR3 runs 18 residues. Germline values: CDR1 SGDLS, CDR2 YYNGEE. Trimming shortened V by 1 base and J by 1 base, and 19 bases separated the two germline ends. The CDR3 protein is CASSVRGRDFFRTDTQYF. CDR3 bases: TGTGCCAGCAGCGTAAGGGGCAGGGATTTTTTTCGCACAGATACGCAGTATTTT.

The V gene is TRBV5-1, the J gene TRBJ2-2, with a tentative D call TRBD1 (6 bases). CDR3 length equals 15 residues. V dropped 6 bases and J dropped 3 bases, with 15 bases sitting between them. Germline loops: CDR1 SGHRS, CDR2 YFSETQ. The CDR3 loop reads CASNFGPGDTGELFF. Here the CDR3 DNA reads TGCGCCAGCAACTTCGGCCCAGGGGACACCGGGGAGCTGTTTTTT. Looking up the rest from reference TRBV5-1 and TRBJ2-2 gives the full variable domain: KAGVTQTPRYLIKTRGQQVTLSCSPISGHRSVSWYQQTPGQGLQFLFEYFSETQRNKGNFPGRFSGRQFSNSRSEMNVSTLELGDSALYLCASNFGPGDTGELFFGEGSRLTVL.